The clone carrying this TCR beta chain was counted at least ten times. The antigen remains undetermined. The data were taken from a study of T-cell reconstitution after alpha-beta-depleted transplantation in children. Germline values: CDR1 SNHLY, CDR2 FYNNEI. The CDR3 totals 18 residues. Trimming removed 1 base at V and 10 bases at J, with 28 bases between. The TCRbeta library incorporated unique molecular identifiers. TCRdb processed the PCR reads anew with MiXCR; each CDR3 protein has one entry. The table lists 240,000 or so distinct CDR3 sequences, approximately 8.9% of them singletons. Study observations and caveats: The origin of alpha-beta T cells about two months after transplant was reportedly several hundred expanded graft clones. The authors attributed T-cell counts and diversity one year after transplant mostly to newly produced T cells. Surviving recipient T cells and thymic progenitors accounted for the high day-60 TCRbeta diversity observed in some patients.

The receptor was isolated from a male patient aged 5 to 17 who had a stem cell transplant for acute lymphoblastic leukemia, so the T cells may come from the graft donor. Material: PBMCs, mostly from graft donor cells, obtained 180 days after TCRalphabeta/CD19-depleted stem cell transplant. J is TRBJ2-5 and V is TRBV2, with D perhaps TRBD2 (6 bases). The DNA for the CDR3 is TGTGCCAGCAGTGAAGTAACCTCATGGGGCCCGGGCTGGGAGGTCCAGTACTTC. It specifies CASSEVTSWGPGWEVQYF.